This note documents a single TCR beta chain sequence. What antigen it recognizes has not been identified. The sample holds no much larger clone one base away, and base qualities are not on file. The sample belongs to a study of OX40 agonist ivuxolimab in advanced cancers. For the study in its entirety: Ivuxolimab was a fully human IgG2 agonistic monoclonal antibody targeting the costimulatory receptor OX40 (CD134). Three dose-escalation patients achieved partial responses, one with hepatocellular carcinoma and two with cutaneous melanoma. Peripheral TCRbeta sequencing was intended to test whether TCR sequence diversity was altered and clonal T-cell expansion was caused by ivuxolimab. The paper reports the monotherapy dose-escalation portion (N of about 50 patients) of the phase I ivuxolimab trial. Intravenous ivuxolimab was administered to patients every 2 weeks at six dose levels: 0.01, 0.1, 0.3, 1.5, 3 and 10 mg/kg. The dose-escalation cohort was roughly 83% male with a mean age of about 60 years, ranging from roughly 20 to 80. Patients were allowed to have had prior anti-PD-1, anti-PD-L1 or anti-CTLA-4 therapy, and approximately 40% of the dose-escalation patients had previously received checkpoint inhibitors. Among the 50 to 55 dose-escalation patients, 19 had hepatocellular carcinoma, roughly 15 melanoma, 9 renal cell carcinoma and 9 head and neck cancer. Here is what the overall study found, with its caveats: After ivuxolimab, more expanded clones were found on average in CD8+ T cells than in CD4+ T cells. Which antigens the clonally expanded peripheral T cells were specific for was not determined. Partial responders in the 0.1-3.0 mg/kg groups had among the lowest normalized peripheral clonal expansion, especially among CD8+ T cells. Low levels of normalized T-cell clonal expansion were also seen in some nonresponding patients. At doses from 0.1 to 3.0 mg/kg, clonal expansion was seen in both CD4+ and CD8+ blood T cells between baseline and week 6.

The CDR3 goes from the cysteine to the phenylalanine over 15 residues. Only the CDR3 portion is preserved as DNA: 45 bases, with reading frame beginning at the first base. Taken from the germline V gene (reference sequence), the CDR1 and CDR2 loops are LNHNV and YYDKDF. V and J are truncated by 3 bases and 0 bases respectively, leaving an intervening sequence of 11 bases. The trial excluded patients who had a history of autoimmune disease or who were on systemic immunosuppression. Peripheral blood for TCR sequencing was collected from all dose cohorts at baseline, on cycle 4 day 1, and on cycle 7 day 1. Samples were obtained from an open-label, multicenter, first-in-human phase I dose-escalation trial of ivuxolimab. The trial enrolled adults with locally advanced or metastatic head and neck squamous cell, hepatocellular, melanoma or renal cell carcinoma. Before TCR sequencing, CD4+ and CD8+ T cells were separately sorted from peripheral blood.

Genomic DNA was isolated from the sorted cells so that the TCRbeta CDR3 region could be sequenced. The immunoSEQ Assay was used for sequencing of TCRbeta CDR3 regions. Sourced from immuneACCESS, this table was stored by TCRdb with only in-frame sequences that have V and J called. A share of the clones is absent; for the studies checked, an unresolved V gene accounts for under half, and the remainder has no known explanation. A total of roughly 90,000 clones appear in this sample, over 85% of them only once. The top ten clonotypes cover 0.65% to 0.95% of the sample. Sequencing used CD4+ or CD8+ T cells sorted from blood, obtained in a trial of the OX40 agonist ivuxolimab. The TCR comes from an adult with an advanced solid tumor such as melanoma, head and neck, liver or kidney cancer. Recombination joined TRBV15 with TRBJ2-5; a tentative D match to TRBD1 spans 6 bases. The CDR3 amino acid sequence is: CATSRDRGYQETQYF. The nucleotide sequence reads TGTGCCACCAGCAGGGATAGGGGGTACCAAGAGACCCAGTACTTC.